This TCR beta chain emerged from a study of T cell responses to AZD1222 COVID-19 vaccine. Study results and limitations: Donors were mostly white British, more females; clonal diversity possibly underestimated.

Trimming removed 3 bases at V and 3 bases at J, with 11 bases between. This CDR3 spans 15 amino acids. CDR1 and CDR2 (germline): LNHNV, YYDKDF (reference sequence). The method was immunoSEQ multiplex PCR; TCRdb's version includes in-frame clones alone and lacks a portion of them. Among more than 95,000 clones listed, 88% were seen once. In the case of this clone: Its antigen is undetermined.

The sequence was collected from an adult in good health. The rearrangement joins TRBV15 to TRBJ1-4; maybe TRBD1 (6 bases). Here the sequenced sample was peripheral blood, taken on day 0 of AZD1222 vaccination. The CDR3 spells CATSRQGSANEKLFF. Written as DNA, the CDR3 is TGTGCCACCAGCAGGCAGGGGTCGGCTAATGAAAAACTGTTTTTT.